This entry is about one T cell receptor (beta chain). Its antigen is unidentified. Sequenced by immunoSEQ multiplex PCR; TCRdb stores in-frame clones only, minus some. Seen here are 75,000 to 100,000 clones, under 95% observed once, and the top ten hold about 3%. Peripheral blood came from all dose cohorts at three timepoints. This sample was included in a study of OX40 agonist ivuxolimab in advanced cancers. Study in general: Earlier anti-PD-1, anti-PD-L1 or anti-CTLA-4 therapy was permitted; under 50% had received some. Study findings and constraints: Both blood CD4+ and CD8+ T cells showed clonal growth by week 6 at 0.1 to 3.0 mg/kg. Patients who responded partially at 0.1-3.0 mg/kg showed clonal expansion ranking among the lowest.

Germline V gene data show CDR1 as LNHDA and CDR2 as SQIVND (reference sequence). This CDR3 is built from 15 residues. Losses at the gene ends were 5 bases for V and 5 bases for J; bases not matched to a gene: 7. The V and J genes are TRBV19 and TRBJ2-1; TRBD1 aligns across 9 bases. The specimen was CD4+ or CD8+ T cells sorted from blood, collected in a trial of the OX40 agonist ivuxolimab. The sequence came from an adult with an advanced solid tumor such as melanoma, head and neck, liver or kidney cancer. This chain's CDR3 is CASSLWTGADNEQFF. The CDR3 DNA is TGTGCCAGTAGTCTCTGGACAGGGGCGGACAATGAGCAGTTCTTC.